This TCR beta chain was captured in a study of radiation and T cells in renal cell carcinoma (dated by TCRdb to the early 2020s). In the study overall: Samples came from a clinical trial, in which primary renal cell carcinomas received 15 Gy stereotactic body radiation therapy followed by nephrectomy 4 weeks later. In total, 50 to 60 samples underwent TCR beta sequencing: about 26 tumors plus 27 peripheral blood samples. Across all 53 samples, 4,016,671 unique CDR3 nucleotide sequences, encoding 2,658,974 unique CDR3 amino acid sequences, were identified. Results and caveats for the whole study, not just this receptor: In blood, the top tumor clonotypes increased from baseline to 2 weeks after radiation and then shrank by 4 weeks, which suggests a temporary expansion of tumor-resident clones. No pretreatment tumor biopsies were available, so the baseline intratumoral presence of clonotypes could not be determined. Because the trial had a single-armed design, the trial could not examine how radiation dose or scheduling affected the TCR repertoire. Changes in the blood repertoire were not tracked past 4 weeks after treatment.

Sample time point, as interpreted from the label and publication: blood 2 weeks post-SBRT. The treatment or condition label, read with the paper, signifies: 15 Gy SBRT to primary tumor, nephrectomy 4 weeks later. Serial peripheral blood from radiation-treated patients was sampled at baseline, 2 weeks and 4 weeks after SBRT to track tumor-enriched clonotypes. Renal cell carcinoma with clear cell pathology was present in all patients. Genomic DNA for TCR sequencing was prepared using the QIAamp DNA Blood Mini Kit (Qiagen). Samples were included in the analyses only if all quality control checks were passed. TCR beta libraries were generated from genomic DNA with the immunoSEQ kit, following the manufacturer's recommendations. For library preparation, a first multiplex PCR was performed with proprietary primers, followed by a second PCR in which unique barcodes were added, and bead cleanups were performed after each round. Each sample batch included a kit-provided positive control reaction and a negative control reaction. The final libraries were assessed on an Agilent 4200 TapeStation D1000 ScreenTape, pooled by volume, and quantified by qPCR. Sequencing was performed on an Illumina NextSeq500 with a MidOutput 150-cycle cartridge, and 156 Read1 and 15 Index1 cycles were run with kit custom primers. The pooled library was loaded at approximately 1 pM with a roughly 22% PhiX control spike-in. The authors' pipeline ran thus. The vendor-processed data were analyzed in R, and a clonotype was defined as all T cells that share the same CDR3 nucleotide sequence. For clone abundance analyses, frequencies were normalized to the 10,000 most abundant clones in each sample. Public T cell clones, averaging fewer than five per sample, were removed before analysis. A difference in abundance of at least 32-fold between compartments was used to define tumor-enriched and baseline blood-enriched clonotypes. A beta-binomial differential abundance model was used to identify clonotypes that expanded or contracted between blood time points. Tumor-blood repertoire similarity was measured with the Baroni-Urbani and Buser coefficient, and group comparisons used two-tailed Wilcoxon tests in R. TCRdb obtained this table from immuneACCESS and retained in-frame rearrangements with V and J assigned. These tables miss some clones; where compared with another copy, unresolved V genes account for less than half of the shortfall, and the remainder is unexplained. Clone size and V and J calls were adopted from that table, with D and trimming inferred from the DNA. Recorded for this sample are about 130,000 clones; 88% of them occurred a single time. 5.8% of the sample comes from the top ten.

This clone was recorded only once. The antigen this receptor binds is unknown. Base-call qualities are not available, and no considerably larger clone is one nucleotide away. Trimming takes 2 bases off V and 7 bases off J; junction bases not matched to a gene: 5. CDR1 SGDLS and CDR2 YYNGEE were looked up in the germline V gene. Including cysteine and phenylalanine, the CDR3 has 13 amino acids. Solely the CDR3 DNA is kept, with 39 bases framed from the first base. This receptor was obtained from a woman in her seventies with renal cell carcinoma. The rearrangement joined TRBV9 to TRBJ1-2; 7 middle bases align to TRBD1. The sequences come from blood, collected from a patient whose treatment included radiotherapy and nephrectomy. The DNA reads TGTGCCAGCAGCGTTACAGGGGCAGCTGGCTACACCTTC. It translates to CASSVTGAAGYTF.